A single sample gave rise to the 30 T cell receptor beta chains below, sequenced in a study of T cell responses to AZD1222 COVID-19 vaccine. Sequenced by immunoSEQ multiplex PCR; TCRdb stores in-frame clones only, minus some. Here the sample spans tens of thousands of clones, 70% to 90% being singletons. Sequencing used peripheral blood, obtained on day 0 of AZD1222 vaccination. Receptors were obtained from an adult in good health.

The chain combines TRBV29-1 with TRBJ2-5; D is possibly TRBD2 (5 bases). Trimming removed 7 bases at V and 10 bases at J, with 22 bases between. The CDR3 loop spans 13 amino acids. Germline V gene lookup returns CDR1 SQVTM and CDR2 ANQGSEA. Here the CDR3 reads CSGAEAVLGDQYF. In DNA, the CDR3 is TGCAGCGGGGCGGAGGCTGTTCTAGGCGACCAGTACTTC.

J is TRBJ1-6 and V is TRBV6-4; the D is unclear. In germline, CDR1 is MRHNA, CDR2 SNTAGT. The V end was cut by 2 bases, the J end by 4 bases, with 6 bases between. The CDR3 covers 14 residues. Here the CDR3 DNA reads TGTGCCAGCAGTGACGAGCTATATAATTCACCCCTCCACTTT. Translating gives CASSDELYNSPLHF.

The CDR3 DNA is TGTGCCAGCAGTTTGGGACAGGGTTACGAGCAGTACTTC. It codes for CASSLGQGYEQYF. This sequence joins TRBV12-3 or TRBV12-4 and TRBJ2-7; 9 nucleotides agree with TRBD1. The CDR3 is 13 residues long. V shed 3 bases and J 4 bases; nucleotides not matched to a gene: 1.

The chain is built from TRBV27 and TRBJ1-2; TRBD1 matches 8 bases. The CDR3 is 13 residues long. Trimming at V came to 5 bases and at J to 4 bases, leaving 3 bases not matched to a gene. CDR1 and CDR2 from the germline V gene are MNHEY and SMNVEV (reference sequence). CDR3 in amino acids: CASSLGTGYGYTF. DNA for the CDR3: TGTGCCAGCAGTCTGGGGACAGGCTATGGCTACACCTTC.

V usage is TRBV20-1 and J usage is TRBJ2-2; a possible D gene is TRBD1 (6 bases). Germline CDR1 is DFQATT and CDR2 is SNEGSKA (reference sequence). The CDR3 covers 11 residues. Trimming shortened V by 5 bases and J by 7 bases, and 8 bases separated the two germline ends. For the CDR3, the DNA is TGCAGTGCTCAGGGGAACGGGGAGCTGTTTTTT. It specifies CSAQGNGELFF.

The rearrangement links TRBV2 to TRBJ2-5; 7 bases line up with TRBD2. The V and J ends lost 4 bases and 9 bases, in that order; junction bases with no gene match: 5. This CDR3 is 12 amino acids long. Per the germline V gene, CDR1 is SNHLY and CDR2 is FYNNEI. DNA for the CDR3: TGTGCCAGCAGTGCCCCCCGGGGGGCCCAGTACTTC. As protein: CASSAPRGAQYF.

The chain recombines TRBV19 with TRBJ2-3, with a possible D match to TRBD2 (6 bases). The CDR3 has 14 amino acids. With 1 base removed from V and 3 bases from J, the gap between germline ends came to 8 bases. Germline CDR1 and CDR2: LNHDA and SQIVND (reference sequence). The chain's CDR3 is CASSIAAGTDTQYF. The DNA of the CDR3 is TGTGCCAGTAGTATAGCTGCGGGGACAGATACGCAGTATTTT.

This chain links TRBV5-1 with TRBJ2-1; TRBD2 matches 11 bases. This CDR3 region has 22 residues. CDR1 is SGHRS and CDR2 is YFSETQ in the germline V gene. V dropped 0 bases and J dropped 4; count of bases not matched to a gene: 21. In nucleotides, the CDR3 is TGCGCCAGCAGCTTGGTCCTAGGGACCTACCAAACTAGCGGGGGCCCTTACAATGAGCAGTTCTTC. It yields the protein CASSLVLGTYQTSGGPYNEQFF.

The rearrangement uses TRBV6-2 or TRBV6-3 and TRBJ1-6; D gene uncertain. The CDR3 is 15 residues long. The germline V gene has CDR1 MNHEY and CDR2 SVGEGT. Trimming cost V 0 bases and J 5 bases, with 8 bases left between them. CDR3 sequence (DNA): TGTGCCAGCAGTTACTCGGGCCCAGATAATTCACCCCTCCACTTT. Amino acids: CASSYSGPDNSPLHF.

This chain uses TRBV5-8 with TRBJ2-3; unclear D gene. From germline, CDR1 is SGHTS and CDR2 YDEGEE. The CDR3 spans 12 residues. V was pared by 5 bases and J by 7 bases, with 11 bases between. The CDR3: CASSTGRNTQYF. DNA for the CDR3: TGTGCCAGCAGTACCGGACGGAATACGCAGTATTTT.

The chain is built from TRBV11-3 and TRBJ2-7; 8 bases agree with TRBD2. The length of the CDR3 is 12 residues. From germline, CDR1 is SGHNT and CDR2 YENEEA. V lost 3 bases and J lost 6; bases outside the gene matches: 1. The CDR3 DNA reads TGTGCCAGCAGCTTCGCGGGAGGCGAGCAGTACTTC. Amino acids: CASSFAGGEQYF. Full variable domain (remainder filled in from reference TRBV11-3 and TRBJ2-7): EAGVVQSPRYKIIEKKQPVAFWCNPISGHNTLYWYLQNLGQGPELLIRYENEEAVDDSQLPKDRFSAERLKGVDSTLKIQPAELGDSAVYLCASSFAGGEQYFGPGTRLTVT.

The gene calls are TRBV5-1 and TRBJ2-5, with 7 bases lining up with TRBD1. Trimming took 3 bases from V and 5 from J; bases not matched to a gene: 7. The CDR3 contains 14 residues. Germline assignment: CDR1 SGHRS and CDR2 YFSETQ. CDR3 protein: CASSSAGTEETQYF. The CDR3 DNA sequence: TGCGCCAGCAGCTCGGCCGGGACAGAGGAGACCCAGTACTTC.

The rearrangement links TRBV29-1 to TRBJ2-7; 8 bases are a match to TRBD1. CDR1 is SQVTM and CDR2 is ANQGSEA in the germline V gene. The V gene end was trimmed by 7 bases and the J gene end by 6 bases; junction bases not matched to a gene: 5. CDR3 length: 11 residues. CDR3: CSAGQGGEQYF. The CDR3 DNA is TGCAGCGCTGGACAGGGTGGCGAGCAGTACTTC.

In its sample, this clone was seen a few times. V is TRBV9 and J is TRBJ1-1, with no clear D. There are 13 residues in the CDR3. Deletions cut 0 bases from V and 7 bases from J, with 10 bases between. Per germline, CDR1 SGDLS and CDR2 YYNGEE. CDR3 loop: CASSVGTGFEAFF. CDR3 DNA sequence: TGTGCCAGCAGCGTAGGAACCGGTTTTGAAGCTTTCTTT.

V usage is TRBV6-4 and J usage is TRBJ2-3; tentative D call: TRBD2 (6 bases). CDR3 length equals 14 residues. Germline values: CDR1 MRHNA, CDR2 SNTAGT. V lost 0 bases and J lost 4, with 8 bases in between. CDR3: CASSDSGEADTQYF. The CDR3 region has the DNA TGTGCCAGCAGTGACTCGGGGGAGGCAGATACGCAGTATTTT.

The chain combines TRBV5-1 with TRBJ2-7; 8 bases agree with TRBD1. CDR1 SGHRS and CDR2 YFSETQ come from the germline V gene. The junction had 1 base not matched to a gene; V was cut back by 2 bases and J by 0 bases. This CDR3 region has 14 residues. The CDR3 region has the DNA TGCGCCAGCAGCTTTACAGGGGGCTCCTACGAGCAGTACTTC. Its protein product is CASSFTGGSYEQYF. Supplemented by reference TRBV5-1 and TRBJ2-7, the full variable domain reads KAGVTQTPRYLIKTRGQQVTLSCSPISGHRSVSWYQQTPGQGLQFLFEYFSETQRNKGNFPGRFSGRQFSNSRSEMNVSTLELGDSALYLCASSFTGGSYEQYFGPGTRLTVT.

This clone was observed a single time. This chain connects TRBV30 to TRBJ2-3; D uncertain. This CDR3 contains 13 residues. V was clipped by 4 bases and J by 2 bases, with 10 bases between them. The germline gives CDR1 GTSNPN, CDR2 SVGIG (reference sequence). The CDR3 sequence: CAWNLRLTDTQYF. As DNA, the CDR3 is TGTGCCTGGAACCTCCGACTCACAGATACGCAGTATTTT. The full variable domain, rest sourced from reference TRBV30 and TRBJ2-3, is SQTIHQWPATLVQPVGSPLSLECTVEGTSNPNLYWYRQAAGRGLQLLFYSVGIGQISSEVPQNLSASRPQDRQFILSSKKLLLSDSGFYLCAWNLRLTDTQYFGPGTRLTVL.

The V gene is TRBV28, the J gene TRBJ1-2; D gene unclear. V was trimmed by 2 bases and J by 0 bases, leaving 13 bases between them. CDR1 is MDHEN and CDR2 is SYDVKM in the germline V gene. The CDR3 consists of 16 residues. This chain's CDR3 is CASSLGGGGTNYGYTF. DNA for the CDR3: TGTGCCAGCAGTTTAGGTGGAGGTGGCACTAACTATGGCTACACCTTC.

The chain employs TRBV10-3 and TRBJ2-5; either TRBD1 or TRBD2 may fit D (5 bases each). The germline gives CDR1 ENHRY, CDR2 SYGVKD. The V gene lost 8 bases and the J gene lost 2 bases, with 12 bases spanning the gap. There are 13 residues in the CDR3. CDR3 bases: TGTGCCATCTCCTCGGGGCAACAAGAGACCCAGTACTTC. Residues: CAISSGQQETQYF.

The rearrangement links TRBV19 to TRBJ1-5; the match to TRBD1 covers 9 bases. The V segment lost 3 bases and the J segment 7 bases; nucleotides outside the gene matches: 10. This CDR3 has 16 amino acids. The germline gives CDR1 LNHDA, CDR2 SQIVND (reference sequence). This CDR3 is CASSIDRGEKGQPQHF. For the CDR3, the DNA is TGTGCCAGTAGTATCGACAGGGGGGAAAAGGGGCAGCCCCAGCATTTT.

This chain joins TRBV11-3 and TRBJ2-3, with TRBD2 matching over 14 bases. Germline assignment: CDR1 SGHNT and CDR2 YENEEA. This CDR3 contains 16 residues. Trimming took 5 bases from V and 5 from J; bases not matched to a gene: 6. This CDR3 reads CASSPGGTSGGDTQYF. CDR3 coding DNA: TGTGCCAGCAGCCCGGGGGGGACTAGCGGGGGAGATACGCAGTATTTT.

The V and J genes are TRBV4-1 and TRBJ1-1, with TRBD1 as a possible D gene (6 bases). Germline V CDR1 and CDR2: MGHRA, YSYEKL. Between the trimmed V and J ends, which lost 6 bases and 7 bases, there was a span of 15 bases. This CDR3 has 13 amino acids. In DNA form, the CDR3 reads TGCGCCAGCAGGACTGGGGGCGGGAATGAAGCTTTCTTT. It encodes CASRTGGGNEAFF.

This sequence joins TRBV12-3 or TRBV12-4 and TRBJ1-2, with TRBD1 matching over 10 bases. This CDR3 spans 13 amino acids. V lost 5 bases to trimming and J lost 8 bases; unmatched junction nucleotides: 5. In nucleotides, the CDR3 is TGTGCCAGCAGTCCTGACAGGGGGCACGGCTACACCTTC. This gives the protein CASSPDRGHGYTF.

The chain recombines TRBV30 with TRBJ1-3; D gene ambiguous. CDR3 length: 15 amino acids. The germline V and J ends were trimmed by 1 base and 0 bases, with 10 bases remaining between them. The germline CDR1 and CDR2 sequences are GTSNPN and SVGIG (reference sequence). The CDR3 nucleotides read TGTGCCTGGAGTGCCGTTCGGGGCTCTGGAAACACCATATATTTT. Translated: CAWSAVRGSGNTIYF.

This clone came up a few times. The chain uses TRBV7-2 and TRBJ1-6; weak D call: TRBD1 (5 bases). The germline V gene encodes CDR1 SGHTA and CDR2 FQGNSA. Trimming took 6 bases from V and 15 from J, leaving 15 bases between them. This CDR3 comprises 12 residues. This CDR3 reads CASSPRNGGLHF. For the CDR3, the DNA is TGTGCCAGCAGTCCCCGTAACGGGGGCCTCCACTTT.

The chain carries TRBV19 and TRBJ1-1; D is possibly TRBD1 (5 bases). The germline gives CDR1 LNHDA, CDR2 SQIVND (reference sequence). The length of the CDR3 is 14 residues. The V end lost 1 base, the J end lost 2 bases, and 8 bases lay between the germline ends. Here the CDR3 reads CASSIAGGNTEAFF. The DNA of the CDR3 is TGTGCCAGTAGTATAGCGGGGGGAAACACTGAAGCTTTCTTT. The full variable domain, with the rest looked up from reference TRBV19 and TRBJ1-1, is DGGITQSPKYLFRKEGQNVTLSCEQNLNHDAMYWYRQDPGQGLRLIYYSQIVNDFQKGDIAEGYSVSREKKESFPLTVTSAQKNPTAFYLCASSIAGGNTEAFFGQGTRLTVV.

The rearrangement links TRBV7-2 to TRBJ1-2; 8 nucleotides align to TRBD1. The V gene's germline CDR1 is SGHTA and CDR2 FQGNSA. This CDR3 comprises 14 residues. The V segment lost 0 bases and the J segment 6 bases; nucleotides outside the gene matches: 3. CDR3 loop: CASSLAQGDDGYTF. CDR3 DNA sequence: TGTGCCAGCAGCTTAGCACAGGGGGACGATGGCTACACCTTC.

The V gene is TRBV5-6, the J gene TRBJ2-5, with 9 bases aligning to TRBD1. With V trimmed by 4 bases and J by 5 bases, 3 bases remained unmatched. Germline V CDR1 and CDR2: SGHDT, YYEEEE. The CDR3 sequence is 13 residues long. CDR3 DNA sequence: TGTGCCAGCAGCCAGGACAGGGGCGAGACCCAGTACTTC. This translates into CASSQDRGETQYF.

As concerns this clone: Germline and junction disagree at one end, which may indicate a read error. In DNA form, the CDR3 reads TGTGCCAGCAGCGTAGAGTCCAGCGGGGTGGTGGACTTC. This sequence encodes CASSVESSGVVDF. The chain links TRBV9 to TRBJ2-4; TRBD2 agrees at 7 bases. Germline CDR1 reads SGDLS; CDR2 reads YYNGEE. The CDR3 is 13 amino acids.

The chain recombines TRBV3-1 (or the pseudogene TRBV3-2) with TRBJ2-7, with a weak D call TRBD2 (7 bases). Trimming shortened V by 1 base and J by 4 bases, and 14 bases separated the two germline ends. The CDR3 runs 15 residues. CDR1 is LGHDT, CDR2 YNNKEL, per germline (reference sequence). CDR3 sequence (DNA): TGTGCCAGCAGCCAAGTGTTGAGGGGGGGATACGAGCAGTACTTC. Residues: CASSQVLRGGYEQYF.